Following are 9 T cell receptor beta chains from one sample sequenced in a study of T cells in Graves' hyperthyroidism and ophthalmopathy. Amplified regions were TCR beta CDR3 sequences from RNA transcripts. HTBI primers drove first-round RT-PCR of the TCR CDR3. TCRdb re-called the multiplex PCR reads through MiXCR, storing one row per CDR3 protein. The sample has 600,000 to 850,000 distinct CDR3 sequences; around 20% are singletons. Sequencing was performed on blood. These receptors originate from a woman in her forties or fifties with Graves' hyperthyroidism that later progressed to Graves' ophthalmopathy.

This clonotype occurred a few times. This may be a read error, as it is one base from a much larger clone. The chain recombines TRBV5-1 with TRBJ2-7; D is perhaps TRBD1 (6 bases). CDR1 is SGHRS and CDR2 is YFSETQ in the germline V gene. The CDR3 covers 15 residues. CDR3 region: CASGLEGGRTYEQYF. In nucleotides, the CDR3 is TGCGCCAGCGGCTTGGAAGGGGGTAGGACCTACGAGCAGTACTTC.

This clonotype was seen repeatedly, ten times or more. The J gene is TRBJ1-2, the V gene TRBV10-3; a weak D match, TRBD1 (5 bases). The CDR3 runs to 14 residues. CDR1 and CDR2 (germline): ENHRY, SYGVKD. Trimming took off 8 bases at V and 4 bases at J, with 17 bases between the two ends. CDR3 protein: CAIGTRTTSYGYTF. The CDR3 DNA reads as TGTGCCATCGGGACGCGTACAACCAGCTATGGCTACACCTTC.

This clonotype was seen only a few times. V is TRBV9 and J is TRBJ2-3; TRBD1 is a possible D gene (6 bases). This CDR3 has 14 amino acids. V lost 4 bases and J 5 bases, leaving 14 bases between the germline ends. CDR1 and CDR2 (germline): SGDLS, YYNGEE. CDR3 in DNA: TGTGCCAGCAGCTCTCCAGGGGTCAGAGATACGCAGTATTTT. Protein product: CASSSPGVRDTQYF.

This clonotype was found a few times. The CDR3 protein is CASSEFSFPGGQPQHF. The CDR3 nucleotides are TGTGCCAGCAGTGAATTCTCATTTCCGGGCGGACAGCCCCAGCATTTT. The chain has TRBV6-1 and TRBJ1-5; D not resolved. CDR1 and CDR2 (germline): MNHNS, SASEGT. Deletions cut 2 bases from V and 7 bases from J, with 18 bases between. CDR3 size: 16 residues.

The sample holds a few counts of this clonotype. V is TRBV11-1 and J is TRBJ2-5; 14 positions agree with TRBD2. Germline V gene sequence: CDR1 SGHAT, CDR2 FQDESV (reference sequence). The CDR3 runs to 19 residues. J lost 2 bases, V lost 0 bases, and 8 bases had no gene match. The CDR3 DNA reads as TGTGCCAGCAGCTTAGCGCCCGGACTAGCGGGGGGAAAACAAGAGACCCAGTACTTC. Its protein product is CASSLAPGLAGGKQETQYF. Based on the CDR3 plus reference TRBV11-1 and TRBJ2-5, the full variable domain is EAEVAQSPRYKITEKSQAVAFWCDPISGHATLYWYRQILGQGPELLVQFQDESVVDDSQLPKDRFSAERLKGVDSTLKIQPAELGDSAMYLCASSLAPGLAGGKQETQYFGPGTRLLVL.

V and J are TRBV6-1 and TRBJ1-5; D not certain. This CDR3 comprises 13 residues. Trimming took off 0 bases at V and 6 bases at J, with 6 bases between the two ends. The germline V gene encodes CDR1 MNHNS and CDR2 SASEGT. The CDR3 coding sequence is TGTGCCAGCAGTGAAGCGAGGAGTCAGCCCCAGCATTTT. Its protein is CASSEARSQPQHF.

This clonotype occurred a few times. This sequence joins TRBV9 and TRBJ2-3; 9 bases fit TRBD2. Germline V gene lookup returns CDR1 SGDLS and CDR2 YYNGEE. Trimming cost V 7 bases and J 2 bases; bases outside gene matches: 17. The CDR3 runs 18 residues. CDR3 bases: TGTGCCAGCGGTGATCCTAGCGGGGTTATACCCTTCACAGATACGCAGTATTTT. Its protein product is CASGDPSGVIPFTDTQYF. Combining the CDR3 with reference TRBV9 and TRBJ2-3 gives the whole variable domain DSGVTQTPKHLITATGQRVTLRCSPRSGDLSVYWYQQSLDQGLQFLIQYYNGEERAKGNILERFSAQQFPDLHSELNLSSLELGDSALYFCASGDPSGVIPFTDTQYFGPGTRLTVL.

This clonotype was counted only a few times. CDR3 loop: CASSQGAGAGEKLFF. DNA of the CDR3: TGCGCCAGCAGCCAAGGGGCGGGGGCTGGGGAAAAACTGTTTTTT. The V gene is TRBV4-1, the J gene TRBJ1-4, with D perhaps matching TRBD1 (6 bases). The V gene lost 1 base and the J gene lost 8 bases, with 14 bases spanning the gap. Germline V gene data show CDR1 as MGHRA and CDR2 as YSYEKL. This CDR3 contains 15 residues.

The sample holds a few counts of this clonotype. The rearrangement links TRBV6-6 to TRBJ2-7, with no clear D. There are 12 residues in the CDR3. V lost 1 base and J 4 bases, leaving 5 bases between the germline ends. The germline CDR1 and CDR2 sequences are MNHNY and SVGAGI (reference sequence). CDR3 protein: CASSYYNYEQYF. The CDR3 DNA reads TGTGCCAGCAGTTACTACAATTACGAGCAGTACTTC.